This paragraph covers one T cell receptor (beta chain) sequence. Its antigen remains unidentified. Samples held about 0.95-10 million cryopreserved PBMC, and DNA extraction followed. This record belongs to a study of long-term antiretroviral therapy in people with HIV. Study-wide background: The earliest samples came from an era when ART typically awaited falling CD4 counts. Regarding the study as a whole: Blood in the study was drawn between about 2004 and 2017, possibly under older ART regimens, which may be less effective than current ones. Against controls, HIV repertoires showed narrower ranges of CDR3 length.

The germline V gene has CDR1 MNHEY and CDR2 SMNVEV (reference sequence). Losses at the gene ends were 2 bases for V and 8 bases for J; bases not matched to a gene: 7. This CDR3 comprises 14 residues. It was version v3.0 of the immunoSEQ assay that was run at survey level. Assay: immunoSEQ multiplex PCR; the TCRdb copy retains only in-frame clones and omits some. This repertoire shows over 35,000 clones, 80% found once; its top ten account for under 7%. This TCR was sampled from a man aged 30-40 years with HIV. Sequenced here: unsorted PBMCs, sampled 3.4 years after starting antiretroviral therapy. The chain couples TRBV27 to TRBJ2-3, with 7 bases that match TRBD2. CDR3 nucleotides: TGTGCCAGCAGTTTAAGTGTTTCGGGAGGTACGCAGTATTTT. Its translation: CASSLSVSGGTQYF.